The entry that follows covers one T cell receptor (beta chain) sequence. Its target is not known. The entry originates in a study of CXCR3-negative and CXCR3-positive naive CD8 T cells. Per CD8+ T cell subset, triplicate sorts of 310,000 or so cells each were done. The CDR3 is made up of 14 amino acids. Per the germline V gene, CDR1 is KGHSH and CDR2 is LQKENI. Regarding the study as a whole: Researchers report that CXCR3-positive naive cells carry more hydrophobic TRB CDR3s than CXCR3-negative naive cells.

UMI-labeled TRB cDNA libraries were prepared by 5' RACE. TCRdb reworked the 5' RACE reads into one entry per CDR3 protein, no DNA. The table for this sample gives roughly 93,000 distinct CDR3 sequences. The sample taken for sequencing was naive CXCR3+ CD8+ T cells from blood. Subset denoted: CD45RO-CCR7+CD27+CD95- naive CD8+ T cells expressing CXCR3 (TNR3+). This clonotype was sampled from a human donor in good health. Some clones in this sample may be carry-over from other donors' samples. V gene TRBV18 combines with J gene TRBJ2-7; TCRdb selects TRBD2, and the lack of DNA leaves this call unchecked. This chain's CDR3 is CASSPSSGTYEQYF.